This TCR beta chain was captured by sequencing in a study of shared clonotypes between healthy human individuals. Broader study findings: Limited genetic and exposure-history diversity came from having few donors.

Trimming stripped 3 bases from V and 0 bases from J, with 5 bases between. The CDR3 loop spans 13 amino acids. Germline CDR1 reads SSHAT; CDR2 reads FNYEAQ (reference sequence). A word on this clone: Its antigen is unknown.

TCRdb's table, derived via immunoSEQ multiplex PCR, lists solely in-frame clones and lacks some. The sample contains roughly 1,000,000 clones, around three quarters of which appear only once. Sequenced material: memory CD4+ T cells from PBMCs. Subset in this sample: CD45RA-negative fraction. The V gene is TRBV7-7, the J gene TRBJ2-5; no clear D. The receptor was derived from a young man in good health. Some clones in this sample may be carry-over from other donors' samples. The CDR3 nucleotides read TGTGCCAGCAGCTTTAACTACCAAGAGACCCAGTACTTC. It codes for CASSFNYQETQYF.